This entry lists 27 T cell receptor beta chains sequenced from one sample in a study of cytomegalovirus exposure and HLA in healthy donors. The study ran its PCR with 60 Vbeta and 13 Jbeta primers. Generated by immunoSEQ multiplex PCR, the TCRdb table keeps only in-frame clones and is missing some. The data contain roughly 100,000 clones, 76% of them seen just once; the ten biggest clones take up around 8.4%. The sequenced material came from PBMCs. Receptors originate from a man aged 35 to 55 in good health and CMV-seropositive.

This clone was seen a few times. J is TRBJ1-2 and V is TRBV11-2; 9 nucleotides match TRBD1. The CDR3 is made up of 16 amino acids. The V gene end was trimmed by 5 bases and the J gene end by 3 bases; junction bases not matched to a gene: 10. Germline V gene lookup returns CDR1 SGHAT and CDR2 FQNNGV. The CDR3 DNA sequence: TGTGCCAGCAGCGCGCAAGTGGACAGGGGTTACTATGGCTACACCTTC. As protein: CASSAQVDRGYYGYTF.

V gene TRBV25-1 combines with J gene TRBJ2-3; the D gene is possibly TRBD2 (5 bases). The CDR3 is made up of 15 amino acids. The V gene's germline CDR1 is MGHDK and CDR2 SYGVNS. V lost 2 bases and J 1 base, leaving 10 bases between the germline ends. The CDR3 loop reads CASSERGSGTDTQYF. The CDR3 DNA sequence: TGTGCCAGCAGTGAACGAGGGTCGGGCACAGATACGCAGTATTTT.

V is TRBV6-6 and J is TRBJ2-4; perhaps TRBD1 as D (6 bases). From germline, CDR1 is MNHNY and CDR2 SVGAGI (reference sequence). Between the trimmed V and J ends, which lost 0 bases and 6 bases, there was a span of 15 bases. The CDR3 sequence is 16 residues long. The DNA of the CDR3 is TGTGCCAGCAGTTACTCGATGCTGGGGGCAACAAACATTCAGTACTTC. Protein: CASSYSMLGATNIQYF.

CDR3 DNA sequence: TGTGCCAGCAGCAAACTTTGGCTAGCGGAGCCCTACAATCAGCAGTTCTTC. Translated, it gives CASSKLWLAEPYNQQFF. This chain joins TRBV21-1 and TRBJ2-1; the table names TRBD2, a call not compared with the DNA. TRBV21-1 has pseudogene status. The CDR3 length is 17 residues.

The V and J genes are TRBV2 and TRBJ2-7; tentatively, D is TRBD1 (8 bases). Trimming took 7 bases from V and 2 from J, leaving 12 bases between them. Looked up from germline, CDR1 is SNHLY and CDR2 is FYNNEI. The CDR3 spans 13 residues. The DNA of the CDR3 is TGTGCCAGCAACAGGGGGACTACCTACGAGCAGTACTTC. Translated, it gives CASNRGTTYEQYF.

The chain recombines TRBV7-8 with TRBJ2-3; 13 nucleotides align to TRBD2. CDR1 and CDR2 (germline): SGHVS, FQNEAQ. Trimming cost V 5 bases and J 3 bases; bases outside gene matches: 5. The CDR3 has 16 residues. The CDR3 nucleotides are TGTGCCAGCAGCAAGGGACTAGCGGGGATAACAGATACGCAGTATTTT. It is translated as CASSKGLAGITDTQYF. The full variable domain, its missing parts supplied by reference TRBV7-8 and TRBJ2-3, is GAGVSQSPRYKVAKRGQDVALRCDPISGHVSLFWYQQALGQGPEFLTYFQNEAQLDKSGLPSDRFFAERPEGSVSTLKIQRTQQEDSAVYLCASSKGLAGITDTQYFGPGTRLTVL.

V usage is TRBV5-1 and J usage is TRBJ2-7; the D is unclear. Trimming took 2 bases from V and 4 from J, leaving 10 bases between them. Germline lookup yields CDR1 SGHRS and CDR2 YFSETQ. The CDR3 contains 13 residues. This CDR3 reads CASSLDSLYEQYF. The CDR3 DNA sequence: TGCGCCAGCAGCTTAGACTCACTATACGAGCAGTACTTC.

The chain uses TRBV5-6 and TRBJ1-1, with D possibly TRBD1 on 6 matching bases. The CDR3 has 13 amino acids. The V gene lost 5 bases and the J gene lost 5 bases, with 13 bases spanning the gap. The germline V gene has CDR1 SGHDT and CDR2 YYEEEE. This CDR3 reads CASRGGRWTEAFF. The CDR3, as DNA: TGTGCCAGCAGGGGGGGGCGGTGGACTGAAGCTTTCTTT.

The gene calls are TRBV2 and TRBJ2-1, with D perhaps TRBD2 (6 bases). CDR1 and CDR2 from the germline V gene are SNHLY and FYNNEI. Trimming took off 6 bases at V and 6 bases at J, with 6 bases between the two ends. The CDR3 runs to 11 residues. CDR3 residues: CASRGGNEQFF. The CDR3 bases are TGTGCCAGCAGGGGGGGCAATGAGCAGTTCTTC.

The chain combines TRBV7-3 with TRBJ1-1; tentative D call: TRBD1 (5 bases). Trimming cost V 2 bases and J 6 bases, with 10 bases left between them. Germline loops: CDR1 SGHTA, CDR2 FQGTGA. The CDR3 sequence is 13 residues long. In DNA, the CDR3 is TGTGCCAGCAGCTTACCGGGGGTCGCTGAAGCTTTCTTT. As protein: CASSLPGVAEAFF.

V and J are TRBV19 and TRBJ2-5, with a tentative D call TRBD1 (5 bases). Trimming left V 4 bases short and J 1 base short, with 13 bases between. Germline V gene data show CDR1 as LNHDA and CDR2 as SQIVND (reference sequence). The CDR3 has 15 amino acids. For the CDR3, the DNA is TGTGCCAGTAGTAAAGGCAGGGCCCTCCAAGAGACCCAGTACTTC. It encodes CASSKGRALQETQYF.

A remark on this clone: The germline gene is not matched at one end of the junction; a read error may be the cause. The rearrangement uses TRBV29-1 and TRBJ1-2; D unclear. This CDR3 is built from 13 residues. Per germline, CDR1 SQVTM and CDR2 ANQGSEA. The DNA for the CDR3 is TGCAGCGCATATGAGGGTTTAGGTTATGGCCACACCTTC. It specifies CSAYEGLGYGHTF.

This clone was found once. V and J are TRBV4-3 and TRBJ1-1, with TRBD1 as a possible D gene (5 bases). The CDR3 runs to 15 residues. Germline loops: CDR1 LGHNA, CDR2 YSLEER. V was clipped by 0 bases and J by 5 bases, with 13 bases between them. For the CDR3, the DNA is TGCGCCAGCAGCCAAGATAACGGGGGTGGGACTGAAGCTTTCTTT. Translating gives CASSQDNGGGTEAFF.

This clone has a handful of counts. The chain combines TRBV28 with TRBJ1-5, with D possibly TRBD1 on 5 matching bases. The CDR3 loop spans 14 amino acids. CDR1 MDHEN and CDR2 SYDVKM come from the germline V gene. The V end was cut by 3 bases, the J end by 3 bases, with 9 bases between. In nucleotides, the CDR3 is TGTGCCAGCAGTTTGGGGGGGAACAATCAGCCCCAGCATTTT. Translated, it gives CASSLGGNNQPQHF.

With regard to this clone: The junction and the germline gene differ at one end; a read error may be behind it. The V call is TRBV6-1, the J call TRBJ1-2, with a tentative D call TRBD1 (6 bases). The CDR3 has 11 amino acids. Germline V CDR1 and CDR2: MNHNS, SASEGT. CDR3 region: CASGLTGHLAF. The CDR3 DNA reads as TGTGCCAGCGGGTTAACGGGACATTTGGCCTTC.

The V call is TRBV10-1, the J call TRBJ2-5; 12 nucleotides line up with TRBD2. The J call is in doubt because the DNA end fits TRBJ2-7 better. Germline V gene lookup returns CDR1 WNHNN and CDR2 SYGVQD (reference sequence). The length of the CDR3 is 18 residues. This CDR3 reads CASPVTGTSGRSSYEQYF. The CDR3 DNA follows: TGCGCCAGTCCAGTGACCGGGACTAGCGGGCGTAGCTCCTACGAGCAGTACTTC.

The gene calls are TRBV28 and TRBJ1-2; the match to TRBD1 covers 7 bases. This CDR3 has 16 amino acids. Germline V gene data show CDR1 as MDHEN and CDR2 as SYDVKM. Germline trimming cut 6 bases from V and 3 bases from J; bases unmatched to any gene: 13. The CDR3: CASSHKWDSADYGYTF. CDR3 DNA: TGTGCCAGCAGCCATAAATGGGACAGCGCCGACTATGGCTACACCTTC.

This clone was recorded at least ten times. The chain links TRBV30 to TRBJ1-1, with TRBD1 identical over 9 bases. The CDR3 totals 14 residues. CDR1 is GTSNPN and CDR2 is SVGIG in the germline V gene (reference sequence). V was pared by 8 bases and J by 3 bases, with 10 bases of the junction left unmatched. CDR3: CAAAYRGRHTEAFF. CDR3 DNA sequence: TGTGCCGCGGCGTACAGGGGGCGGCACACTGAAGCTTTCTTT.

This clone was recorded only once. The chain is built from TRBV5-5 and TRBJ1-2, with a possible D match to TRBD1 (6 bases). Looked up from germline, CDR1 is SGHKS and CDR2 is YYEKEE (reference sequence). V dropped 4 bases and J dropped 12 bases, with 31 bases sitting between them. The CDR3 has 17 amino acids. CDR3 amino acids: CASSPQTSQGFVGPDTF. In DNA form, the CDR3 reads TGTGCCAGCAGCCCTCAAACCTCGCAGGGGTTTGTGGGACCAGACACCTTC.

The rearrangement joins TRBV11-2 to TRBJ2-3; D is perhaps TRBD1 (6 bases). Germline loops: CDR1 SGHAT, CDR2 FQNNGV. There are 15 residues in the CDR3. V shed 6 bases and J shed 3 bases, with 16 bases lying between them. The CDR3 region has the DNA TGTGCCAGCAGTTTACAGGGAACCGAGACAGATACGCAGTATTTT. The encoded protein is CASSLQGTETDTQYF.

The chain links TRBV10-3 to TRBJ2-3, with 8 bases identical to TRBD2. Germline lookup yields CDR1 ENHRY and CDR2 SYGVKD. The CDR3 has 12 amino acids. With 9 bases clipped from V and 4 bases from J, the junction kept 3 bases outside the gene matches. The CDR3 sequence is CAMGLEPDTQYF. The CDR3 DNA follows: TGTGCCATGGGACTAGAGCCAGATACGCAGTATTTT.

With respect to this clone: A junction end diverges from the germline sequence, so it may reflect a read error. The V gene is TRBV6-6, the J gene TRBJ1-3, with TRBD1 identical over 7 bases. The CDR3 runs 12 residues. CDR1 is MNHNY, CDR2 SVGAGI, per germline (reference sequence). The CDR3 DNA reads TGTGCCAGCAGCTATGACAGGGTGGACCCCCTTTTT. It translates to CASSYDRVDPLF.

The chain carries TRBV28 and TRBJ1-1; D is possibly TRBD1 (5 bases). The CDR3 extends over 15 amino acids. V was pared by 3 bases and J by 4 bases, with 15 bases between. Germline V gene data show CDR1 as MDHEN and CDR2 as SYDVKM. In nucleotides, the CDR3 is TGTGCCAGCAGTTTCGGAGGGGTTTACGGCACTGAAGCTTTCTTT. Translated, it gives CASSFGGVYGTEAFF.

This chain connects TRBV10-3 to TRBJ2-3; 9 nucleotides align to TRBD2. J lost 6 bases, V lost 2 bases, and 3 bases had no gene match. Germline CDR1 reads ENHRY; CDR2 reads SYGVKD. This CDR3 has 14 amino acids. The DNA of the CDR3 is TGTGCCATCAGTGAGGTAGCGGGGGAGGATACGCAGTATTTT. Translation gives CAISEVAGEDTQYF.

The V gene is TRBV10-3, the J gene TRBJ2-1; D possibly corresponds to TRBD2 (7 bases). The CDR3 covers 15 residues. V lost 7 bases to trimming and J lost 9 bases, with 22 bases between them. Per the germline V gene, CDR1 is ENHRY and CDR2 is SYGVKD. The CDR3 bases are TGTGCCATCAAATCTAGCGGAGGGGTAGGGGGTGAGCAGTTCTTC. Translating it yields CAIKSSGGVGGEQFF.

This clone was observed a single time. The genes are TRBV7-2 and TRBJ2-7; 8 positions match TRBD2. The CDR3 has 14 amino acids. Germline V lookup: CDR1 SGHTA, CDR2 FQGNSA. V shed 5 bases and J 5 bases; nucleotides not matched to a gene: 8. The CDR3 sequence is CASSPPGLGHEQYF. DNA of the CDR3: TGTGCCAGCAGCCCACCGGGACTAGGGCACGAGCAGTACTTC.

The chain combines TRBV5-1 with TRBJ1-6; D perhaps matches TRBD1 (6 bases). V was cut by 0 bases and J by 6 bases, with 10 bases left in between. Germline V lookup: CDR1 SGHRS, CDR2 YFSETQ. This CDR3 has 15 residues. Written as DNA, the CDR3 is TGCGCCAGCAGCTTGGGGACAGCCTCTAATTCACCCCTCCACTTT. This translates into CASSLGTASNSPLHF. The full variable domain, in which reference TRBV5-1 and TRBJ1-6 provide the parts outside the CDR3, is KAGVTQTPRYLIKTRGQQVTLSCSPISGHRSVSWYQQTPGQGLQFLFEYFSETQRNKGNFPGRFSGRQFSNSRSEMNVSTLELGDSALYLCASSLGTASNSPLHFGNGTRLTVT.